This TCR beta chain is from a study of OX40 agonist ivuxolimab in advanced cancers. Here immunoSEQ multiplex PCR was the method, and the copy in TCRdb shows in-frame clones only, minus some. The sample carries roughly 15,000 clones, roughly 87% recorded once. CDR1 MDHEN and CDR2 SYDVKM come from the germline V gene. V was trimmed by 8 bases and J by 6 bases, leaving 21 bases between them. The CDR3 totals 15 residues. Sequences were derived from CD4+ or CD8+ T cells sorted from blood, sampled in a trial of the OX40 agonist ivuxolimab. This rearrangement joins TRBV28 to TRBJ2-3, with TRBD1 as a possible D gene (6 bases). The clonotype was recovered from an adult with an advanced solid tumor such as melanoma, head and neck, liver or kidney cancer. The CDR3 protein is CASLPPRGVWDTQYF. The CDR3 nucleotides read TGTGCCAGCCTTCCACCCAGGGGCGTTTGGGATACGCAGTATTTT.